The next 29 T cell receptor beta chains were all read from a single sample in a study of blood T cell repertoires in COVID-19. TCRdb's table, derived via immunoSEQ multiplex PCR, lists solely in-frame clones and lacks some. Of 150,000 to 200,000 clones listed, around four fifths were seen once; the top ten hold roughly 2.8%. Specimen: peripheral blood. The source of these receptors is a man between 70 and 80 years old with acute or convalescent COVID-19.

The J gene is TRBJ2-2, the V gene TRBV2, with TRBD2 identical over 12 bases. J gave up 4 bases and V 6 bases, and 6 bases lay outside the gene matches. Germline CDR1 is SNHLY and CDR2 is FYNNEI. The CDR3 runs to 16 residues. As DNA, the CDR3 is TGTGCCAGCAGCGACCGACTAGCGGGGGTCACCGGGGAGCTGTTTTTT. Protein sequence: CASSDRLAGVTGELFF.

This chain links TRBV7-6 with TRBJ2-7, with TRBD1 matching 7 bases. Losses at the gene ends were 4 bases for V and 1 base for J; bases not matched to a gene: 10. Germline lookup yields CDR1 SGHVS and CDR2 FNYEAQ. This CDR3 has 16 amino acids. CDR3 residues: CASSSLTGSSSYEQYF. As DNA, the CDR3 is TGTGCCAGCAGCTCCCTGACAGGGAGTAGTTCCTACGAGCAGTACTTC.

The chain is built from TRBV29-1 and TRBJ1-2, with a possible D match to TRBD1 (5 bases). CDR3 size: 13 residues. Germline assignment: CDR1 SQVTM and CDR2 ANQGSEA. V was clipped by 4 bases and J by 0 bases, with 9 bases between them. The DNA of the CDR3 is TGCAGCGTTGGGGAGGGACCTAACTATGGCTACACCTTC. As protein: CSVGEGPNYGYTF. Using reference TRBV29-1 and TRBJ1-2 for the parts outside the CDR3, the full variable domain is SAVISQKPSRDICQRGTSLTIQCQVDSQVTMMFWYRQQPGQSLTLIATANQGSEATYESGFVIDKFPISRPNLTFSTLTVSNMSPEDSSIYLCSVGEGPNYGYTFGSGTRLTVV.

The gene calls are TRBV19 and TRBJ2-7; TRBD2 matches 15 bases. J gave up 3 bases and V 5 bases, and 5 bases lay outside the gene matches. CDR1 and CDR2 (germline): LNHDA, SQIVND (reference sequence). The CDR3 has 16 residues. The CDR3, as DNA: TGTGCCAGTAGTCCCCGGACTAGCGGGGGGGGCTACGAGCAGTACTTC. Protein product: CASSPRTSGGGYEQYF. Full variable domain (missing parts from reference TRBV19 and TRBJ2-7): DGGITQSPKYLFRKEGQNVTLSCEQNLNHDAMYWYRQDPGQGLRLIYYSQIVNDFQKGDIAEGYSVSREKKESFPLTVTSAQKNPTAFYLCASSPRTSGGGYEQYFGPGTRLTVT.

This chain links TRBV19 with TRBJ2-5; TRBD2 matches 14 bases. Germline V gene sequence: CDR1 LNHDA, CDR2 SQIVND (reference sequence). V lost 4 bases and J lost 0; bases outside the gene matches: 10. This CDR3 is 19 amino acids long. CDR3 in amino acids: CASSRGLAGGYRDQETQYF. DNA of the CDR3: TGTGCCAGTAGTAGAGGACTAGCGGGAGGCTACAGAGACCAAGAGACCCAGTACTTC.

This clone was observed a handful of times. The chain combines TRBV7-8 with TRBJ1-1; D might be TRBD1 (6 bases). Germline CDR1 and CDR2: SGHVS and FQNEAQ. The V and J ends lost 4 bases and 2 bases respectively, with 8 bases between them. This CDR3 region has 13 residues. CDR3 DNA sequence: TGTGCCAGCAGCTACAGGGTTAACACTGAAGCTTTCTTT. This encodes CASSYRVNTEAFF.

In its sample, this clone was seen a few times. The genes are TRBV12-3 or TRBV12-4 and TRBJ1-2; D is ambiguous. Trimming removed 0 bases at V and 4 bases at J, with 6 bases between. CDR3 length: 13 amino acids. Here the CDR3 reads CASSLAGIYGYTF. The CDR3 bases are TGTGCCAGCAGTTTAGCCGGTATCTATGGCTACACCTTC.

In nucleotides, the CDR3 is TGTGCCAGCGGAACCTGGACAGACACAGATACGCAGTATTTT. This encodes CASGTWTDTDTQYF. The J gene is TRBJ2-3, the V gene TRBV6-5, with D possibly TRBD1 on 6 matching bases. Trimming took off 8 bases at V and 2 bases at J, with 14 bases between the two ends. Germline V CDR1 and CDR2: MNHEY, SVGAGI. The CDR3 sequence is 14 residues long.

The rearrangement links TRBV19 to TRBJ1-2; D not resolved. CDR3 length: 11 residues. CDR1 LNHDA and CDR2 SQIVND come from the germline V gene (reference sequence). Trimming cost V 3 bases and J 7 bases, with 6 bases left between them. CDR3 amino acids: CASSIGAGYTF. Here the CDR3 DNA reads TGTGCCAGTAGTATCGGAGCTGGCTACACCTTC.

This clone was counted only a few times. This chain joins TRBV7-8 and TRBJ1-6; the D gene is possibly TRBD1 (6 bases). V dropped 5 bases and J dropped 7 bases, with 9 bases sitting between them. Germline V lookup: CDR1 SGHVS, CDR2 FQNEAQ. The CDR3 sequence is 13 residues long. The CDR3: CASSRTGNSPLHF. CDR3 bases: TGTGCCAGCAGCCGAACAGGGAATTCACCCCTCCACTTT.

This rearrangement joins TRBV6-4 to TRBJ2-7; tentative D call: TRBD1 (6 bases). This CDR3 comprises 14 residues. V was shortened by 3 bases and J by 5 bases, with 14 bases between the two germline ends. Germline V gene data show CDR1 as MRHNA and CDR2 as SNTAGT. The CDR3 sequence: CASSEGEGGHEQYF. The CDR3 region has the DNA TGTGCCAGCAGTGAAGGAGAAGGGGGACACGAGCAGTACTTC.

This rearrangement joins TRBV7-8 to TRBJ1-2; D gene uncertain. V was trimmed by 3 bases and J by 2 bases, leaving 7 bases between them. The CDR3 length is 13 residues. Germline lookup yields CDR1 SGHVS and CDR2 FQNEAQ. DNA for the CDR3: TGTGCCAGCAGCTTCGACGGGAACTATGGCTACACCTTC. Amino acid sequence: CASSFDGNYGYTF.

The chain is built from TRBV3-1 (or the pseudogene TRBV3-2) and TRBJ2-4, with TRBD2 identical over 9 bases. Per germline, CDR1 LGHDT and CDR2 YNNKEL (reference sequence). The CDR3 extends over 17 amino acids. V was pared by 2 bases and J by 6 bases, with 11 bases of the junction left unmatched. CDR3 amino acids: CASSQLSGGPIGNIQYF. The CDR3 bases are TGTGCCAGCAGCCAATTGAGCGGGGGGCCGATTGGAAACATTCAGTACTTC.

V and J are TRBV7-2 and TRBJ2-2; D is undetermined. The ends were cut back, 6 bases at V and 0 bases at J, with 5 bases in the middle. CDR1 is SGHTA and CDR2 is FQGNSA in the germline V gene. The CDR3 contains 13 residues. As DNA, the CDR3 is TGTGCCAGCAGACTTACGAACACCGGGGAGCTGTTTTTT. It codes for CASRLTNTGELFF.

The rearrangement joins TRBV19 to TRBJ1-5; 7 nucleotides agree with TRBD1. V trimming: 4 bases; J trimming: 5 bases; junction bases outside the gene matches: 11. This CDR3 comprises 16 residues. Per germline, CDR1 LNHDA and CDR2 SQIVND (reference sequence). The CDR3 DNA sequence: TGTGCCAGTAGTACCCCGGACAGGTCTCCCCATCAGCCCCAGCATTTT. Amino acid sequence: CASSTPDRSPHQPQHF.

The V call is TRBV6-5, the J call TRBJ1-2; 7 bases fit TRBD1. CDR3 length equals 13 residues. Trimming cost V 2 bases and J 5 bases; bases outside gene matches: 2. Germline V lookup: CDR1 MNHEY, CDR2 SVGAGI. The CDR3 DNA is TGTGCCAGCAGTTACACACAGGGGTATGGCTACACCTTC. This encodes CASSYTQGYGYTF.

The J gene is TRBJ2-2, the V gene TRBV2; D ambiguous. The CDR3 runs to 12 residues. Per the germline V gene, CDR1 is SNHLY and CDR2 is FYNNEI. Trimming left V 4 bases short and J 5 bases short, with 5 bases between. The CDR3 DNA follows: TGTGCCAGCAGTGTCCGTACCGGGGAGCTGTTTTTT. Its protein is CASSVRTGELFF.

The chain combines TRBV5-5 with TRBJ2-1, with D possibly TRBD2 on 6 matching bases. V was shortened by 4 bases and J by 4 bases, with 12 bases between the two germline ends. This CDR3 is 14 amino acids long. CDR1 is SGHKS, CDR2 YYEKEE, per germline (reference sequence). The chain's CDR3 is CASSGVAAYNEQFF. DNA of the CDR3: TGTGCCAGCAGCGGGGTAGCGGCGTACAATGAGCAGTTCTTC.

V is TRBV2 and J is TRBJ2-1, with unresolved D. Trimming pared 7 bases from V and 7 bases from J, leaving 11 bases between. Germline V CDR1 and CDR2: SNHLY, FYNNEI. The CDR3 has 12 residues. The CDR3, as DNA: TGTGCCAGCACCCCATTTAGTAATGAGCAGTTCTTC. It translates to CASTPFSNEQFF.

The V gene is TRBV5-1, the J gene TRBJ1-1, with 10 bases matching TRBD1. The V gene end was trimmed by 3 bases and the J gene end by 6 bases; junction bases not matched to a gene: 8. CDR3 length: 15 amino acids. The germline CDR1 and CDR2 sequences are SGHRS and YFSETQ. The CDR3, as DNA: TGCGCCAGCAGCTCGCCGGAGACAGGGGGCCCTGAAGCTTTCTTT. Translating it yields CASSSPETGGPEAFF.

The count of this clone is one. The chain links TRBV27 to TRBJ1-3; D gene uncertain. This CDR3 is 16 amino acids long. Trimming stripped 2 bases from V and 2 bases from J, with 13 bases between. Germline values: CDR1 MNHEY, CDR2 SMNVEV (reference sequence). DNA of the CDR3: TGTGCCAGCAGTTTAAGAGACCCTCGGGCTGGAAACACCATATATTTT. As protein: CASSLRDPRAGNTIYF.

This clone came up a few times. The rearrangement links TRBV5-1 to TRBJ1-1; a weak D match, TRBD1 (5 bases). This CDR3 has 16 amino acids. Germline CDR1 and CDR2: SGHRS and YFSETQ. Trimming cost V 2 bases and J 1 base, with 15 bases left between them. CDR3 bases: TGCGCCAGCAGCTTAGATTCGGGACTCCAGAACACTGAAGCTTTCTTT. Protein sequence: CASSLDSGLQNTEAFF.

The rearrangement uses TRBV5-1 and TRBJ2-1; no firm D call. The V gene lost 5 bases and the J gene lost 8 bases, with 14 bases spanning the gap. Germline lookup yields CDR1 SGHRS and CDR2 YFSETQ. The CDR3 is made up of 13 amino acids. Here the CDR3 reads CASSLSVNDEQFF. CDR3 bases: TGCGCCAGCAGTTTGTCAGTTAACGATGAGCAGTTCTTC.

The CDR3 loop is CASSFAGYQETQYF. CDR3 sequence (DNA): TGTGCCAGCAGCTTTGCGGGGTACCAAGAGACCCAGTACTTC. The V call is TRBV13, the J call TRBJ2-5; D might be TRBD2 (6 bases). CDR1 and CDR2 from the germline V gene are PRHDT and FYEKMQ (reference sequence). With 3 bases removed from V and 0 bases from J, the gap between germline ends came to 8 bases. This CDR3 comprises 14 residues.

This clone appeared once. The V and J genes are TRBV5-1 and TRBJ2-3; 8 positions match TRBD1. Trimming at V came to 3 bases and at J to 1 base, leaving 10 bases not matched to a gene. This CDR3 is built from 17 residues. Germline CDR1 is SGHRS and CDR2 is YFSETQ. The CDR3 protein is CASSSRSTGGRTDTQYF. CDR3 in DNA: TGCGCCAGCAGCTCCCGAAGCACAGGGGGTCGCACAGATACGCAGTATTTT.

This sequence joins TRBV4-3 and TRBJ2-7; TRBD2 is a possible D gene (6 bases). With 0 bases removed from V and 2 bases from J, the gap between germline ends came to 11 bases. Germline CDR1 reads LGHNA; CDR2 reads YSLEER. The CDR3 runs to 15 residues. The CDR3 sequence is CASSQDLAPAYEQYF. The CDR3 DNA reads as TGCGCCAGCAGCCAAGATCTAGCGCCCGCCTACGAGCAGTACTTC.

This chain joins TRBV7-2 and TRBJ2-6, with D unresolved. Per the germline V gene, CDR1 is SGHTA and CDR2 is FQGNSA. There are 15 residues in the CDR3. With 2 bases removed from V and 1 base from J, the gap between germline ends came to 6 bases. Here the CDR3 reads CASSLIQSGANVLTF. CDR3 coding DNA: TGTGCCAGCAGCTTAATACAGTCTGGGGCCAACGTCCTGACTTTC.

The V gene is TRBV6-6, the J gene TRBJ1-4; 8 positions match TRBD1. The germline gives CDR1 MNHNY, CDR2 SVGAGI (reference sequence). V lost 6 bases to trimming and J lost 4 bases; unmatched junction nucleotides: 4. This CDR3 contains 14 residues. The CDR3 region has the DNA TGTGCCAGCAGCCAGGGGGCGATTAATGAAAAACTGTTTTTT. Encoded protein: CASSQGAINEKLFF.

The CDR3 is CASSQEWGRRNQPQHF. Written as DNA, the CDR3 is TGTGCCAGCAGCCAAGAATGGGGCAGGCGCAATCAGCCCCAGCATTTT. This chain joins TRBV4-2 and TRBJ1-5; weak D call: TRBD1 (5 bases). Germline V gives CDR1 LGHNA, CDR2 YNFKEQ. V lost 0 bases, J lost 2 bases, and 11 bases lay in between. This CDR3 spans 16 amino acids.